This TCR beta chain emerged from a study of blood T cell repertoires in COVID-19. This CDR3 contains 15 residues. Germline assignment: CDR1 SGHRS and CDR2 YFSETQ. Trimming cost V 5 bases and J 5 bases, with 16 bases left between them. In the study's own analysis: Estimates of nucleated cell counts were drawn from the amplification of reference gene primers. Data came from immunoSEQ multiplex PCR; TCRdb stores just in-frame clones and leaves some out. V, J and clone size were drawn from that table, and D and trimming were deduced from the DNA. The table includes some 340,000 clones, roughly 85% detected once.

The chain carries TRBV5-1 and TRBJ2-2; D possibly corresponds to TRBD1 (6 bases). The clonotype comes from a woman under 30 with acute or convalescent COVID-19. Sequencing was done on a sample of peripheral blood. The CDR3 loop is CASSATGPGTGELFF. The CDR3 DNA is TGCGCCAGCAGTGCGACAGGCCCGGGGACCGGGGAGCTGTTTTTT.